Shown below are 26 T cell receptor beta chains from a single sample sequenced in a study of blood T cell repertoires in COVID-19 (dated by TCRdb to 2018 to 2020). Library preparation used the immunoSEQ multiplex PCR assay. TCRdb stores this immuneACCESS table with in-frame sequences only. Part of the clones is absent; in the studies checked, under half of the shortfall reflects unresolved V genes, and no reason is known for the rest. The sample yields 130,000 or so clones; around 87% were counted once. Approximately 20% of the sample is taken by the ten largest. Source material: peripheral blood. The receptor source for this set is a woman aged 45-65 years who had recovered from COVID-19.

The chain joins TRBV7-2 to TRBJ2-2, with a tentative D call TRBD1 (5 bases). The CDR3 covers 14 residues. With 6 bases removed from V and 6 bases from J, the gap between germline ends came to 14 bases. The germline V gene has CDR1 SGHTA and CDR2 FQGNSA. In DNA, the CDR3 is TGTGCCAGCAGGTTTAGAAGGGGCGCCGGGGAGCTGTTTTTT. Protein product: CASRFRRGAGELFF.

The gene calls are TRBV27 and TRBJ1-1; 10 bases match TRBD1. The length of the CDR3 is 12 residues. Germline CDR1 is MNHEY and CDR2 is SMNVEV (reference sequence). Trimming cost V 5 bases and J 8 bases; bases outside gene matches: 2. The CDR3 DNA is TGTGCCAGCAGTCGACAGGGGGCAGAAGCTTTCTTT. Translating gives CASSRQGAEAFF.

This clone has only a few counts. The chain links TRBV27 to TRBJ2-1, with TRBD2 as a possible D gene (6 bases). In germline, CDR1 is MNHEY, CDR2 SMNVEV (reference sequence). The CDR3 runs to 13 residues. The V end lost 3 bases, the J end lost 9 bases, and 12 bases lay between the germline ends. The CDR3 DNA reads as TGTGCCAGCAGTTTGGGGAGGATTGGTGAGCAGTTCTTC. Encoded protein: CASSLGRIGEQFF.

The chain links TRBV7-2 to TRBJ2-2, with 7 bases matching TRBD2. Germline V gene sequence: CDR1 SGHTA, CDR2 FQGNSA. The V segment lost 6 bases and the J segment 1 base; nucleotides outside the gene matches: 17. CDR3 length equals 19 residues. The CDR3 protein is CASRGSVWAGAGNTGELFF. DNA of the CDR3: TGTGCCAGCAGGGGGAGTGTCTGGGCGGGAGCGGGGAACACCGGGGAGCTGTTTTTT. The whole variable domain, remainder taken from reference TRBV7-2 and TRBJ2-2, is GAGVSQSPSNKVTEKGKDVELRCDPISGHTALYWYRQSLGQGLEFLIYFQGNSAPDKSGLPSDRFSAERTGGSVSTLTIQRTQQEDSAVYLCASRGSVWAGAGNTGELFFGEGSRLTVL.

The gene calls are TRBV30 and TRBJ2-7, with 7 nucleotides matching TRBD1. After removal of 5 bases from V and 7 bases from J, the junction contained 5 bases not matched to a gene. This CDR3 has 11 amino acids. Germline-derived CDR1 and CDR2 are GTSNPN and SVGIG (reference sequence). CDR3 sequence (DNA): TGTGCCTGGGAGACAGGGTCGGAGCAGTACTTC. Its protein is CAWETGSEQYF.

This chain links TRBV2 with TRBJ1-5; TRBD1 agrees at 7 bases. This CDR3 contains 13 residues. Looked up from germline, CDR1 is SNHLY and CDR2 is FYNNEI. J was trimmed by 9 bases and V by 6 bases; bases with no gene match: 8. The CDR3 sequence is CASRGQQEGPQHF. Here the CDR3 DNA reads TGTGCCAGCAGGGGACAGCAGGAGGGGCCCCAGCATTTT.

V is TRBV12-3 or TRBV12-4 and J is TRBJ1-2; no reliable D call. This CDR3 is 13 amino acids long. V was pared by 4 bases and J by 2 bases, with 8 bases between. CDR3: CASSWAQNYGYTF. CDR3 bases: TGTGCCAGCAGTTGGGCGCAGAACTATGGCTACACCTTC.

CDR3 nucleotides: TGTGCCAGCAGCTTAGGGGCCACCCCGGCTACTCCCTCCAGGGAGCAGTTCTTC. Translated, it gives CASSLGATPATPSREQFF. The V gene is TRBV7-8, the J gene TRBJ2-1; D uncertain. CDR1 and CDR2 (germline): SGHVS, FQNEAQ. The CDR3 has 18 amino acids. V was shortened by 1 base and J by 10 bases, with 26 bases between the two germline ends.

The V gene is TRBV4-1, the J gene TRBJ1-3; D not resolved. Germline-derived CDR1 and CDR2 are MGHRA and YSYEKL. The CDR3 runs 17 residues. V was trimmed by 0 bases and J by 0 bases, leaving 12 bases between them. Written as DNA, the CDR3 is TGCGCCAGCAGCCAAGATTTGAGGGCTTACTCTGGAAACACCATATATTTT. Its translation: CASSQDLRAYSGNTIYF.

The chain couples TRBV10-3 to TRBJ2-1; no firm D call. Trimming pared 4 bases from V and 5 bases from J, leaving 9 bases between. This CDR3 spans 13 amino acids. Germline lookup yields CDR1 ENHRY and CDR2 SYGVKD. The CDR3, as DNA: TGTGCCATCAGTGGACTCGTGAACAATGAGCAGTTCTTC. This encodes CAISGLVNNEQFF.

CDR3: CARDRDRVIGELFF. CDR3 nucleotides: TGTGCCAGGGACCGGGACAGGGTAATCGGGGAGCTGTTTTTT. The chain carries TRBV19 and TRBJ2-2; 9 bases map to TRBD1. J was trimmed by 7 bases and V by 9 bases; bases with no gene match: 9. The CDR3 has 14 amino acids. Germline V lookup: CDR1 LNHDA, CDR2 SQIVND (reference sequence).

This sequence joins TRBV7-2 and TRBJ1-1; D is ambiguous. CDR1 and CDR2 from the germline V gene are SGHTA and FQGNSA. The CDR3 length is 15 residues. V was pared by 1 base and J by 8 bases, with 17 bases between. The CDR3 sequence: CASSLGSGWRLEAFF. The CDR3 coding sequence is TGTGCCAGCAGCTTAGGGTCGGGGTGGAGATTGGAAGCTTTCTTT.

The chain's CDR3 is CASRLAGGEQYF. The CDR3 nucleotides read TGTGCCAGCAGATTAGCGGGGGGCGAGCAGTACTTC. The rearrangement links TRBV27 to TRBJ2-7; TRBD2 matches 10 bases. The germline CDR1 and CDR2 sequences are MNHEY and SMNVEV (reference sequence). This CDR3 has 12 residues. The V segment lost 6 bases and the J segment 6 bases; nucleotides outside the gene matches: 2.

This clone turned up a few times. The chain has TRBV9 and TRBJ1-2, with D maybe TRBD1 (6 bases). The V end was cut by 4 bases, the J end by 2 bases, with 15 bases between. Germline lookup yields CDR1 SGDLS and CDR2 YYNGEE. The CDR3 runs 15 residues. Here the CDR3 reads CASSPSYDRNYGYTF. DNA of the CDR3: TGTGCCAGCAGCCCGAGCTACGACAGGAACTATGGCTACACCTTC.

CDR3 in amino acids: CASSQDFTGSVTQYF. Here the CDR3 DNA reads TGCGCCAGCAGCCAAGATTTTACAGGGTCGGTGACCCAGTACTTC. V is TRBV4-1 and J is TRBJ2-5, with D perhaps TRBD1 (6 bases). V was trimmed by 0 bases and J by 7 bases, leaving 15 bases between them. This CDR3 is built from 15 residues. Per the germline V gene, CDR1 is MGHRA and CDR2 is YSYEKL.

This sequence joins TRBV7-9 and TRBJ1-1; perhaps TRBD1 as D (6 bases). The CDR3 contains 13 residues. The germline V gene encodes CDR1 SEHNR and CDR2 FQNEAQ (reference sequence). V dropped 4 bases and J dropped 3 bases, with 9 bases sitting between them. The DNA of the CDR3 is TGTGCCAGCAGCTCCAGGGGCTACACTGAAGCTTTCTTT. Protein: CASSSRGYTEAFF. The variable domain in full, completed from reference TRBV7-9 and TRBJ1-1, reads DTGVSQNPRHKITKRGQNVTFRCDPISEHNRLYWYRQTLGQGPEFLTYFQNEAQLEKSRLLSDRFSAERPKGSFSTLEIQRTEQGDSAMYLCASSSRGYTEAFFGQGTRLTVV.

The CDR3 DNA is TGTGCCAGCACGGAACAGCCCTATGGCTACACCTTC. It specifies CASTEQPYGYTF. The chain joins TRBV2 to TRBJ1-2, with D unclear. CDR1 and CDR2 from the germline V gene are SNHLY and FYNNEI. Trimming stripped 7 bases from V and 4 bases from J, with 10 bases between. This CDR3 region has 12 residues.

The chain uses TRBV12-5 and TRBJ2-7; the D gene is possibly TRBD2 (6 bases). Trimming left V 2 bases short and J 6 bases short, with 26 bases between. CDR1 and CDR2 from the germline V gene are LGHNT and FRNRAP. This CDR3 comprises 18 residues. This CDR3 reads CASGLSPPTSQSPGEQYF. The CDR3 nucleotides are TGTGCTAGTGGTTTGTCCCCTCCGACTAGTCAATCGCCGGGCGAGCAGTACTTC.

The chain combines TRBV7-9 with TRBJ2-7; 10 bases fit TRBD2. The CDR3 contains 16 residues. V shed 5 bases and J 6 bases; nucleotides not matched to a gene: 13. The germline gives CDR1 SEHNR, CDR2 FQNEAQ (reference sequence). CDR3 DNA: TGTGCCAGCAGCCCCGAGCGGGGGGGCGCTTCCCTCGAGCAGTACTTC. The encoded protein is CASSPERGGASLEQYF.

The rearrangement joins TRBV7-8 to TRBJ2-6; 8 nucleotides match TRBD2. The CDR3 spans 16 residues. The V and J ends lost 7 bases and 3 bases, in that order; junction bases with no gene match: 8. Germline lookup yields CDR1 SGHVS and CDR2 FQNEAQ. The CDR3 DNA reads as TGTGCCAGCACCTCTGCGGGGGGCTTTGGGGCCAACGTCCTGACTTTC. This translates into CASTSAGGFGANVLTF.

This chain joins TRBV5-4 and TRBJ1-2; possible D gene TRBD1, 5 bases. Germline assignment: CDR1 SGHNT and CDR2 YYREEE (reference sequence). The length of the CDR3 is 17 residues. V was clipped by 3 bases and J by 0 bases, with 18 bases between them. CDR3 sequence (DNA): TGTGCCAGCAGCTCGGGACTGCTAAGAGGAGCTAACTATGGCTACACCTTC. Amino acids: CASSSGLLRGANYGYTF.

The chain has TRBV28 and TRBJ1-1; D is possibly TRBD1 (5 bases). Trimming took off 8 bases at V and 0 bases at J, with 19 bases between the two ends. CDR1 and CDR2 (germline): MDHEN, SYDVKM. CDR3 length: 16 amino acids. The CDR3 DNA reads TGTGCCAGCTCCCGTTTTGGGGCTCTCATGAACACTGAAGCTTTCTTT. It codes for CASSRFGALMNTEAFF.

J is TRBJ1-2 and V is TRBV19; the match to TRBD1 covers 7 bases. The CDR3 spans 13 residues. Unmatched junction bases numbered 6, after V lost 7 bases and J lost 4 bases. Germline V gene lookup returns CDR1 LNHDA and CDR2 SQIVND (reference sequence). The CDR3 spells CASIGQGGYGYTF. The CDR3 DNA reads as TGTGCCAGTATAGGGCAGGGGGGCTATGGCTACACCTTC.

The chain joins TRBV29-1 to TRBJ2-7; possibly TRBD1 for D (5 bases). This CDR3 contains 12 residues. The V gene's germline CDR1 is SQVTM and CDR2 ANQGSEA. Trimming left V 4 bases short and J 4 bases short, with 11 bases between. The CDR3 coding sequence is TGCAGCGTTGGGCCCCGACAGTACGAGCAGTACTTC. Protein product: CSVGPRQYEQYF.

J is TRBJ2-3 and V is TRBV15, with 9 bases fitting TRBD1. V shed 1 base and J 5 bases; nucleotides not matched to a gene: 4. In germline, CDR1 is LNHNV, CDR2 YYDKDF (reference sequence). The CDR3 has 15 amino acids. Here the CDR3 reads CATSRVGQGGDTQYF. The DNA of the CDR3 is TGTGCCACCAGCAGAGTGGGACAGGGAGGAGATACGCAGTATTTT.

This chain uses TRBV27 with TRBJ1-5; tentative D call: TRBD1 (6 bases). The CDR3 covers 14 residues. CDR1 and CDR2 (germline): MNHEY, SMNVEV (reference sequence). Trimming removed 6 bases at V and 7 bases at J, with 16 bases between. In DNA form, the CDR3 reads TGTGCCAGCAGGGGGGGGCAGGGAAGACAGCCCCAGCATTTT. Its translation is CASRGGQGRQPQHF.